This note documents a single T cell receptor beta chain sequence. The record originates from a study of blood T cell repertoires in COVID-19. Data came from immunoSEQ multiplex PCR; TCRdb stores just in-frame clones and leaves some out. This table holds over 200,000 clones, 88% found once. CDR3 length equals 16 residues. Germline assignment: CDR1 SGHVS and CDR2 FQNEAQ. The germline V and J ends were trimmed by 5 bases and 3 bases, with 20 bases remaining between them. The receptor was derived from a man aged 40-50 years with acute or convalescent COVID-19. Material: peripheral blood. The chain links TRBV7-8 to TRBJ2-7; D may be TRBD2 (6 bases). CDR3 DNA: TGTGCCAGCAGCCTAGAAGGCGGAGAGGGAGGCTACGAGCAGTACTTC. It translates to CASSLEGGEGGYEQYF.